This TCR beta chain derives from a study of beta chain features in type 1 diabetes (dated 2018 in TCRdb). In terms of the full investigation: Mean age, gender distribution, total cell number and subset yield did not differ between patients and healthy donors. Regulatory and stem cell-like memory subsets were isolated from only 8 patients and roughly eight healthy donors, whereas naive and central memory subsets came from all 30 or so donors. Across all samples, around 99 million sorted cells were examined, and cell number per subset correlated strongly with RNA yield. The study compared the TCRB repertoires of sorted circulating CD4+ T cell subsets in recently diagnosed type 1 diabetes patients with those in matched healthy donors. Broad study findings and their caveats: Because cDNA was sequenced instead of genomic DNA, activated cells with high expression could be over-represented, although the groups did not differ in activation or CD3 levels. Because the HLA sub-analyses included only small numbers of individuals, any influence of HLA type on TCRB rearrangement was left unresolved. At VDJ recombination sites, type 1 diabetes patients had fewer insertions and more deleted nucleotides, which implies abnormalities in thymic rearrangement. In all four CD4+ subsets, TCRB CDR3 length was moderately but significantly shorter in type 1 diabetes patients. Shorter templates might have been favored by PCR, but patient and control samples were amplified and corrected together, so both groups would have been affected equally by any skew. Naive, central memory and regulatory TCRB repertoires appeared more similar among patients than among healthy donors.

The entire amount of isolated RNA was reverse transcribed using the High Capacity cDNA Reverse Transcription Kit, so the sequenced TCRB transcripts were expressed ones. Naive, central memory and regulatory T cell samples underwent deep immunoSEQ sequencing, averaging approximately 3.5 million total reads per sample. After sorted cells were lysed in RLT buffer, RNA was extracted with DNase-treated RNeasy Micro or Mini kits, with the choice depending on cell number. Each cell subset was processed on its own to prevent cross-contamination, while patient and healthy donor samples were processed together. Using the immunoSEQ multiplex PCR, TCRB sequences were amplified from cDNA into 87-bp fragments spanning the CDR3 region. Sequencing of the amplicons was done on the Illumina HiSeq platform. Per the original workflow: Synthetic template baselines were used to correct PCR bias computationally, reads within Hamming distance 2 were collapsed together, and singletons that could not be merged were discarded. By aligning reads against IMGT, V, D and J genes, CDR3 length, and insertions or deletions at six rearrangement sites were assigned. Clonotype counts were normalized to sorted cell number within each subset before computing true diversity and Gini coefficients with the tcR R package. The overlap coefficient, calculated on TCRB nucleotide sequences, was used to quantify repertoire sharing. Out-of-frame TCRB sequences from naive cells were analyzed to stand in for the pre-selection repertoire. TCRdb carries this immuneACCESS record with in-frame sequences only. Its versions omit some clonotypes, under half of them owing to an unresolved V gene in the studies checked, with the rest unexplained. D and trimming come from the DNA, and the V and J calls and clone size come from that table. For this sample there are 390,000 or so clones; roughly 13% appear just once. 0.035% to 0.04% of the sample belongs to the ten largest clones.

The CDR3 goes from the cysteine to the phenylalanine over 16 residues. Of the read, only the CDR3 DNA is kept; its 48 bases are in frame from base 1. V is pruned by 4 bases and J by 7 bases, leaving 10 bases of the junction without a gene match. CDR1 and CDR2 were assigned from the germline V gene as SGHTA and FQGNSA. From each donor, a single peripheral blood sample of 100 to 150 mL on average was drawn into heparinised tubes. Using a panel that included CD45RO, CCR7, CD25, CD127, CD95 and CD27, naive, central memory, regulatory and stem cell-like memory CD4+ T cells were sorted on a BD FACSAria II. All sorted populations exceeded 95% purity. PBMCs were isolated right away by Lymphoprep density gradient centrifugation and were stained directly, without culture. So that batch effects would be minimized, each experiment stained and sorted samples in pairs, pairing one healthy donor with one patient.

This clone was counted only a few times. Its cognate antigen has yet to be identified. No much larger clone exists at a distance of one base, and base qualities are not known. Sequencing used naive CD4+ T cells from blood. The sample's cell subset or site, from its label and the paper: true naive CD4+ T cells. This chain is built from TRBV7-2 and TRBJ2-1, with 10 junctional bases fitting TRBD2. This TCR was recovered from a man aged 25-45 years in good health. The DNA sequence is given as TGTGCCAGCAGCTCAATGCGAGCGGGAGGGATAAATGAGCAGTTCTTC. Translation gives CASSSMRAGGINEQFF. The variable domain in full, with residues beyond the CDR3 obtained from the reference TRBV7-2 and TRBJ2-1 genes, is GAGVSQSPSNKVTEKGKDVELRCDPISGHTALYWYRQSLGQGLEFLIYFQGNSAPDKSGLPSDRFSAERTGGSVSTLTIQRTQQEDSAVYLCASSSMRAGGINEQFFGPGTRLTVL.